This T cell receptor (beta chain) was recovered during a study of early T cells in non-severe SARS-CoV-2 infection. Background on the study: Sequencing was performed on bulk RNA from unsorted whole blood, leaving chains unpaired.

MiXCR was run by TCRdb on the 5' RACE reads, yielding one entry per CDR3 protein. The sample holds tens of thousands of distinct CDR3 sequences, 4% seen once. Overall study results and limits: VDJdb matching, biased toward anti-spike CD8 responses, missed private and CD4 specificities.

The CDR3 runs to 15 residues. Germline V lookup: CDR1 MNHEY, CDR2 SVGEGT. Trimming cost V 4 bases and J 5 bases; bases outside gene matches: 3. This clonotype was observed at least ten times. Its antigen is unidentified. Sequencing input: whole blood. The chain uses TRBV6-2 or TRBV6-3 and TRBJ2-3, with TRBD2 matching 13 bases. The TCR was taken from an adult who was a healthcare worker with PCR-confirmed SARS-CoV-2 infection or an uninfected control (not recorded which). CDR3: CASSFGLAGVDTQYF. CDR3 in DNA: TGTGCCAGCAGTTTCGGACTAGCGGGGGTAGATACGCAGTATTTT.